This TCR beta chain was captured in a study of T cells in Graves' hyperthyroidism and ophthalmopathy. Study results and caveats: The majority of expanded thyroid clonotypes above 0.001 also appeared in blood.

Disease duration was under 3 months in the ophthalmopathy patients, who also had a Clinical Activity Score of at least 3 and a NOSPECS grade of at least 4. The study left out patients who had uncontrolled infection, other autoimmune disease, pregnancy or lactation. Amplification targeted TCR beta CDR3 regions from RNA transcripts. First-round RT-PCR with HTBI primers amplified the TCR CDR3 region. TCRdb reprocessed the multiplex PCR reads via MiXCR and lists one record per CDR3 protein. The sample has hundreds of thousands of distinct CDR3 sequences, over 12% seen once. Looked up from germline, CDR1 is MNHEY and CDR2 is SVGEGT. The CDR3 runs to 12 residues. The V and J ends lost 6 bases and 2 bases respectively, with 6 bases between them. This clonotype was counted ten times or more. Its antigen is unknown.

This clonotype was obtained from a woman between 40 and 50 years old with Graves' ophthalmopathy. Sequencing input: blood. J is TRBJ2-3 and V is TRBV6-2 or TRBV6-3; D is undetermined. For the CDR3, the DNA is TGTGCCAGCAGAGGCATCACAGATACGCAGTATTTT. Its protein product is CASRGITDTQYF.